Listed here are 12 T cell receptor beta chains from one sample, sequenced in a study of blood T cells in healthy people across ages. Using a J-beta primer mix together with a sample-barcoded 5' primer, a second PCR was run for about 6 to 12 cycles. TCRdb passed the 5' RACE reads through MiXCR, listing each CDR3 protein once. The profile shows some 1.5 million distinct CDR3 sequences, roughly 43% of them singletons. Sequenced input: blood. These receptors were collected from a young woman in good health.

V is TRBV20-1 and J is TRBJ1-5, with 10 positions matching TRBD1. V gave up 1 base and J gave up 6 bases; unmatched junction bases: 3. The CDR3 runs to 14 residues. Germline V gene sequence: CDR1 DFQATT, CDR2 SNEGSKA (reference sequence). The CDR3 DNA reads as TGCAGTGCTAGAGGACAGGGGGCAATTCAGCCCCAGCATTTT. Translating it yields CSARGQGAIQPQHF.

This sequence joins TRBV5-1 and TRBJ1-4; possible D gene TRBD1, 5 bases. This CDR3 region has 14 residues. Looked up from germline, CDR1 is SGHRS and CDR2 is YFSETQ. Trimming cost V 4 bases and J 6 bases, with 13 bases left between them. In DNA form, the CDR3 reads TGCGCCAGCAGCGGCTCCGGGACCTATGAAAAACTGTTTTTT. Encoded protein: CASSGSGTYEKLFF.

The CDR3 nucleotides read TGTGCCAGCAGCCCTGTGGGGAGGACGCTTAACTATGGCTACACCTTC. It encodes CASSPVGRTLNYGYTF. The V call is TRBV7-8, the J call TRBJ1-2, with D unresolved. The CDR3 extends over 16 amino acids. CDR1 and CDR2 (germline): SGHVS, FQNEAQ. V dropped 5 bases and J dropped 1 base, with 17 bases sitting between them.

A word on this clonotype: An end of the junction differs from the germline gene, which may be a read error. The genes are TRBV9 and TRBJ2-7, with TRBD2 matching over 8 bases. There are 15 residues in the CDR3. Germline V gives CDR1 SGDLS, CDR2 YYNGEE. CDR3 loop: CVSSVDASGGDEQYF. CDR3 coding DNA: TGTGTCAGCAGCGTTGATGCCAGCGGGGGCGACGAGCAGTACTTC.

The chain combines TRBV7-2 with TRBJ1-3; perhaps TRBD1 as D (5 bases). Germline CDR1 is SGHTA and CDR2 is FQGNSA. Trimming removed 1 base at V and 7 bases at J, with 17 bases between. The CDR3 consists of 16 residues. CDR3 bases: TGTGCCAGCAGCTTAGAGGGGAGTCCAACCGGGAACACCATATATTTT. Protein product: CASSLEGSPTGNTIYF.

The genes are TRBV7-2 and TRBJ2-7, with 8 bases fitting TRBD2. With 5 bases clipped from V and 7 bases from J, the junction kept 7 bases outside the gene matches. In germline, CDR1 is SGHTA, CDR2 FQGNSA. This CDR3 has 13 amino acids. The CDR3 reads CASSVPAGEEQYF. The CDR3 DNA is TGTGCCAGCAGCGTCCCAGCGGGGGAAGAGCAGTACTTC.

This rearrangement joins TRBV4-3 to TRBJ2-1; tentative D call: TRBD2 (6 bases). The CDR3 contains 18 residues. V gave up 4 bases and J gave up 5 bases, with 24 bases separating them. The germline gives CDR1 LGHNA, CDR2 YSLEER. Written as DNA, the CDR3 is TGCGCCAGCAGCCCCCGGTTGCGGGGTGGGCAACTTCACAATGAGCAGTTCTTC. This sequence encodes CASSPRLRGGQLHNEQFF.

A remark on this clonotype: At one end the junction does not follow the germline gene, possibly because of a read error. The rearrangement joins TRBV7-2 to TRBJ2-3; possible D gene TRBD2, 5 bases. CDR3 length: 14 residues. The germline V gene has CDR1 SGHTA and CDR2 FQGNSA. CDR3: CAGRTGTSTDTQYF. The CDR3 DNA follows: TGTGCCGGCAGGACGGGAACTAGCACAGATACGCAGTATTTT.

In the case of this clonotype: A much larger clone differs by one base, so this may be a read error. This chain joins TRBV6-5 and TRBJ2-1, with 12 positions matching TRBD2. CDR3 length: 16 residues. Germline loops: CDR1 MNHEY, CDR2 SVGAGI. This chain's CDR3 is CASSYGTSGSYTEQFF. DNA for the CDR3: TGTGCCAGCAGTTACGGGACTAGCGGGTCTTACACTGAGCAGTTCTTC.

This clonotype was counted a few times. The chain employs TRBV5-1 and TRBJ2-7; 8 bases align to TRBD2. V shed 4 bases and J 5 bases; nucleotides not matched to a gene: 8. The length of the CDR3 is 14 residues. The germline gives CDR1 SGHRS, CDR2 YFSETQ. The CDR3 loop is CASSIRTSYHEQYF. The CDR3 DNA follows: TGCGCCAGCAGCATCCGGACTAGCTACCACGAGCAGTACTTC.

This chain uses TRBV7-2 with TRBJ1-1; D may be TRBD1 (6 bases). Germline V gene lookup returns CDR1 SGHTA and CDR2 FQGNSA. There are 14 residues in the CDR3. The V and J ends lost 5 bases and 4 bases respectively, with 14 bases between them. CDR3 loop: CASSRQAMSTEAFF. CDR3 DNA: TGTGCCAGCAGCCGACAGGCCATGAGCACTGAAGCTTTCTTT.

The J gene is TRBJ2-5, the V gene TRBV25-1; D is possibly TRBD1 or TRBD2 (5 bases each). Germline CDR1 is MGHDK and CDR2 is SYGVNS. The CDR3 loop spans 14 amino acids. The ends were cut back, 6 bases at V and 11 bases at J, with 22 bases in the middle. The CDR3 loop is CASSPGTGNNEQYF. In DNA form, the CDR3 reads TGTGCCAGCAGCCCCGGGACGGGCAACAATGAGCAGTACTTC.